This T cell receptor beta chain was recorded in a study of identical twins. This clonotype was picked up a small number of times. V lost 11 bases and J lost 2, with 9 bases in between. The CDR3 is 12 residues long. Germline assignment: CDR1 SSHAT and CDR2 FNYEAQ (reference sequence). TCRdb ran MiXCR on the 5' RACE reads and lists one entry per CDR3 protein. The repertoire includes around 490,000 distinct CDR3 sequences, about a fifth of them detected once, and more than 0.4% sits in the top ten. These records were also assigned to another study, of yellow fever vaccine responses in identical twins.

The clonotype originates from a woman between 18 and 29 years old in good health. The sequenced sample was CD4+ T cells sorted from blood. The V gene is TRBV7-7, the J gene TRBJ2-2, with D perhaps TRBD2 (6 bases). The CDR3 spells CAWRGNTGELFF. DNA for the CDR3: TGTGCCTGGCGGGGTAACACCGGGGAGCTGTTTTTT.